The present entry profiles one T cell receptor beta chain with its context. Its antigen is undetermined. During the collection period, no donor immune events like infections were recorded. These data belong to a study of identifying expanded T cells in peripheral blood. Study results and limitations: Across healthy donors, higher total template counts meant significantly greater approximately 2-week count variance. About 1.2 clones differed between technical replicates, versus approximately 16 and 19 over time.

Data came from immunoSEQ multiplex PCR; TCRdb stores just in-frame clones and leaves some out. Found here are approximately 83,000 clones, more than 75% of them singletons; the top ten hold just under 4.5%. The CDR3 is 17 amino acids. The ends lost 2 bases at V and 5 bases at J; junction bases unmatched: 12. Looked up from germline, CDR1 is MNHNS and CDR2 is SASEGT. This receptor was obtained from a person between 18 and 75 years old in good health. Sequenced material: blood. The chain recombines TRBV6-1 with TRBJ1-2; 9 nucleotides agree with TRBD1. The CDR3, as DNA: TGTGCCAGCAGTGAACCGGGACAGGGATTGGAAACTTATGGCTACACCTTC. This encodes CASSEPGQGLETYGYTF.